This record concerns one T cell receptor beta chain sequence. This clonotype appeared many times. Its antigen remains undetermined. Qualities for individual bases were not recorded, and no much larger clone is one base off. These data are taken from a study of Graves' ophthalmopathy and Graves' hyperthyroidism (dated by TCRdb to between 2018 and 2020). Regarding the research as a whole: Peripheral blood samples were taken at the time of initial diagnosis, before any treatment was given. To tell Graves' ophthalmopathy apart from Graves' hyperthyroidism, and to predict which patients would progress to ophthalmopathy, the study relied on TCR beta repertoire signatures. In total, 135 blood samples were TCR-sequenced: 40 to 45 ophthalmopathy, roughly 80 hyperthyroidism and 17 hyperthyroidism-to-ophthalmopathy patients. To explore V-J signatures that separate ophthalmopathy from hyperthyroidism, a discovery set of about a hundred patients was enrolled, consisting of more than 40 with ophthalmopathy and around 60 with stable hyperthyroidism. For independent validation, a separate cohort was made up of approximately 19 hyperthyroidism patients plus 17 patients who later progressed from hyperthyroidism to ophthalmopathy. In more than five hyperthyroidism patients, T-cell repertoires of thyroid tissue and blood were compared. Following sample collection, hyperthyroidism patients were given methimazole at a starting dose of 30 mg daily, and ophthalmopathy patients were given high-dose intravenous methylprednisolone. Broader findings and caveats from the paper: In validation, the model predicted ophthalmopathy progression with about 71% sensitivity and 72% to 80% specificity; about a dozen predicted patients were CT-confirmed with GO in a median of about 6.1 months. Sample size was not predetermined statistically, and investigators were not blinded to group allocation. Most expanded thyroid clonotypes with frequency above 0.001 were also detected in blood, suggesting blood repertoires may reflect the thyroid immune response. In cross-validation, the 13-signature model distinguished ophthalmopathy from stable hyperthyroidism with 87.88% sensitivity and roughly 81% specificity, while in the test set the corresponding values were around 79% and 71%.

TCR beta CDR3 regions were amplified from RNA transcripts for repertoire sequencing. The first round of RT-PCR was done with HTBI primers and the Qiagen OneStep RT-PCR kit, and was followed by a second round of multiplex PCR, then size selection and purification. Libraries were sequenced on an Illumina HiSeq2000 using paired-end 100 bp reads. From the authors' description of their analysis: SOAPnuke was used to process the reads, removing any read that contained adapters or uncalled bases, had a mean Phred below 15, or lacked an exact match to the constant primer or identifier. COPE v1.2.5 was used to merge the high-quality paired reads. Unique nucleotide sequences were defined as clonotypes and aligned to IMGT TRB V, D and J references using MiTCR v1.1. Analysis was restricted to V-J combinations with a frequency above 0.0001, which covered approximately 99% of repertoires. For each V-J combination, a TCR clonal expansion and chaos score was defined as the ratio of F50 clonal expansion to chaos observed in the TCRdist matrix. Features were reduced by Welch's t-statistics and random forest to around 13 V-J combinations, which fed a naive Bayes classifier. The Morisita-Horn index was used to measure how similar the thyroid and blood repertoires were. The public reads were quality trimmed at Q25 with fastp and then assembled into clones with MiXCR by TCRdb, keeping productive beta chains. All rows with the same CDR3 protein become a single entry with the most common DNA and genes. Clone size and V and J calls follow TCRdb, not the original study. Recorded for this sample are 300,000 to 400,000 distinct CDR3 sequences; 15% to 20% of them occurred a single time. The ten largest make up roughly an eighth of the sample.

The CDR3 goes from the cysteine to the phenylalanine over 15 residues. Just the 45-base CDR3 DNA is kept, in frame starting at base 1. Via the germline V gene, CDR1 is SGDLS and CDR2 YYNGEE. The V end loses 0 bases and the J end loses 2 bases, and a stretch of 11 bases separates them. Patients with ophthalmopathy had moderately to severely active disease, with a Clinical Activity Score of 3 or more, a NOSPECS grade of 4 or more, and a disease duration of less than 3 months. Patients with other autoimmune diseases, uncontrolled infections, pregnancy or lactation were excluded from the study. Clinical symptoms, serum thyroxine, TRAb, thyroid ultrasound and orbital computed tomography formed the basis of the diagnosis. PBMCs were isolated from 7.5 to 10 ml of fresh peripheral blood by Ficoll-Paque density gradient centrifugation. Trizol reagent was used to extract the total RNA, and its quality was then checked on an Agilent 2100 Bioanalyzer.

The TCR comes from an adult man with Graves' ophthalmopathy. The sample taken for sequencing was peripheral blood. Rearrangement joined TRBV9 to TRBJ2-5; the D gene is not confidently resolved. In nucleotides, the sequence is TGTGCCAGCAGCGTAGCCGTGACCGTACAAGAGACCCAGTACTTC. It translates to CASSVAVTVQETQYF.